This entry lists 8 T cell receptor beta chains sequenced from one sample in a study of blood T cell repertoires in COVID-19. Produced via immunoSEQ multiplex PCR; TCRdb's table is partial and in-frame only. Of about 76,000 clones in the sample, 65% to 90% are singletons; the top ten hold 35% to 50%. Sequenced input: peripheral blood. These receptors were obtained from an elderly man with acute or convalescent COVID-19.

The chain has TRBV19 and TRBJ2-4; TRBD1 is a possible D gene (6 bases). The CDR3 covers 14 residues. V was shortened by 6 bases and J by 10 bases, with 19 bases between the two germline ends. The germline V gene has CDR1 LNHDA and CDR2 SQIVND (reference sequence). In DNA form, the CDR3 reads TGTGCCAGTAGGTCGCAGGGGCCGGTATGGATTCAGTACTTC. Protein sequence: CASRSQGPVWIQYF.

The chain carries TRBV28 and TRBJ1-6; D uncertain. The CDR3 covers 14 residues. Germline CDR1 MDHEN, CDR2 SYDVKM. The ends were cut back, 3 bases at V and 8 bases at J, with 11 bases in the middle. The DNA of the CDR3 is TGTGCCAGCAGTTTGGCAGACTTAGATTCACCCCTCCACTTT. Translating it yields CASSLADLDSPLHF.

This chain uses TRBV7-9 with TRBJ1-5, with a tentative D call TRBD1 (6 bases). This CDR3 comprises 17 residues. CDR1 is SEHNR, CDR2 FQNEAQ, per germline (reference sequence). Trimming stripped 4 bases from V and 0 bases from J, with 16 bases between. CDR3 residues: CASSYSDSFSSNQPQHF. CDR3 DNA: TGTGCCAGCAGCTATTCGGACAGCTTTTCTAGCAATCAGCCCCAGCATTTT.

The chain links TRBV7-2 to TRBJ2-3, with 11 bases lining up with TRBD2. CDR3 size: 14 residues. Germline CDR1 is SGHTA and CDR2 is FQGNSA. The J segment lost 7 bases and the V segment lost 5 bases, leaving 5 bases of the junction unmatched. This CDR3 reads CASSLGTSGNTQYF. The CDR3 DNA is TGTGCCAGCAGCCTCGGGACTAGCGGTAATACGCAGTATTTT.

J is TRBJ2-7 and V is TRBV3-1 (or the pseudogene TRBV3-2), with 10 bases matching TRBD2. Trimming removed 1 base from V and 3 bases from J; junction bases left unmatched: 6. Germline-derived CDR1 and CDR2 are LGHDT and YNNKEL (reference sequence). The CDR3 spans 16 residues. The CDR3 region is CASSQGGAGGHYEQYF. The CDR3 DNA reads as TGTGCCAGCAGCCAAGGGGGAGCGGGGGGGCACTACGAGCAGTACTTC.

The chain has TRBV4-1 and TRBJ2-5; TRBD1 might be the D (6 bases). CDR1 MGHRA and CDR2 YSYEKL come from the germline V gene. V lost 0 bases, J lost 5 bases, and 19 bases lay in between. This CDR3 is 17 amino acids long. CDR3 DNA sequence: TGCGCCAGCAGCCAAGATTCTAGTGGGCAGGGGTTTGAGACCCAGTACTTC. Translation: CASSQDSSGQGFETQYF.

V usage is TRBV5-1 and J usage is TRBJ2-1; 7 nucleotides line up with TRBD1. With V trimmed by 0 bases and J by 7 bases, 1 base remained unmatched. The CDR3 consists of 13 residues. Germline V gives CDR1 SGHRS, CDR2 YFSETQ. The CDR3 sequence: CASSLGQGNEQFF. DNA of the CDR3: TGCGCCAGCAGCTTGGGACAGGGAAATGAGCAGTTCTTC.

The chain links TRBV12-3 or TRBV12-4 to TRBJ2-3, with no clear D. This CDR3 spans 11 amino acids. V was clipped by 6 bases and J by 2 bases, with 3 bases between them. The CDR3 here is CASSYTDTQYF. CDR3 nucleotides: TGTGCCAGCAGCTACACAGATACGCAGTATTTT.